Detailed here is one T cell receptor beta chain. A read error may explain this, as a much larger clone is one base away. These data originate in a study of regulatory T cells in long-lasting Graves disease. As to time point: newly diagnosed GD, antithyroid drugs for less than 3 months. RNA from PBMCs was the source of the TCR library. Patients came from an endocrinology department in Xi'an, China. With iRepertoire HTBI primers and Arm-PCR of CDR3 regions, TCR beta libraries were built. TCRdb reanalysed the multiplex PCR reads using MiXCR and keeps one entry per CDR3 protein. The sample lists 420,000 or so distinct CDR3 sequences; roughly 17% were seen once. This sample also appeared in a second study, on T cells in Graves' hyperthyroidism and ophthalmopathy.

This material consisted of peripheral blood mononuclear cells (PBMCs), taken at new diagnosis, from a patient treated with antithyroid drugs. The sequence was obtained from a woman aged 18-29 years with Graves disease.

This CDR3 is CASSVTSLGNEQYF. CDR3 sequence (DNA): TGCGCCAGCAGCGTGACTAGCCTCGGGAATGAGCAGTACTTC. V and J are TRBV5-1 and TRBJ2-7, with 7 positions matching TRBD2. Per germline, CDR1 SGHRS and CDR2 YFSETQ. J gave up 7 bases and V 4 bases, and 11 bases lay outside the gene matches. The CDR3 length is 14 residues.